Listed here are 20 T cell receptor beta chains from one sample, sequenced in a study of cytomegalovirus exposure and HLA in healthy donors. The assay was immunoSEQ multiplex PCR, and TCRdb's table has in-frame clones only and misses some. In the table there are 110,000 or so clones, about nine tenths of which are singletons. Sequenced: PBMCs. These receptors came from a man between 18 and 29 years old in good health and CMV-seronegative.

This chain uses TRBV5-1 with TRBJ2-2; 9 bases agree with TRBD2. J lost 6 bases, V lost 1 base, and 4 bases had no gene match. CDR1 and CDR2 from the germline V gene are SGHRS and YFSETQ. The CDR3 is 15 residues long. The CDR3 DNA reads as TGCGCCAGCAGCTTGTTAGCGGGAGATTCCGGGGAGCTGTTTTTT. Translating it yields CASSLLAGDSGELFF.

This clone was found once. The genes are TRBV9 and TRBJ2-2; 7 bases are a match to TRBD2. Germline V gene lookup returns CDR1 SGDLS and CDR2 YYNGEE. Trimming took 3 bases from V and 5 from J; bases not matched to a gene: 10. The CDR3 covers 16 residues. The CDR3 region is CASSGSAGYTTGELFF. For the CDR3, the DNA is TGTGCCAGCAGCGGATCAGCGGGATATACTACCGGGGAGCTGTTTTTT.

The V call is TRBV30, the J call TRBJ2-1; D may be TRBD1 (6 bases). Per the germline V gene, CDR1 is GTSNPN and CDR2 is SVGIG (reference sequence). There are 13 residues in the CDR3. Trimming removed 0 bases from V and 10 bases from J, with 13 bases in between. This CDR3 is CAWSVLDQGEQFF. CDR3 DNA sequence: TGTGCCTGGAGTGTCTTGGACCAGGGGGAGCAGTTCTTC.

V and J are TRBV5-1 and TRBJ2-2, with TRBD2 matching 7 bases. The V and J ends lost 1 base and 5 bases, in that order; junction bases with no gene match: 5. Per the germline V gene, CDR1 is SGHRS and CDR2 is YFSETQ. The CDR3 covers 15 residues. The CDR3 DNA reads TGCGCCAGCAGCTTGCCTAGCGGAGAAACCGGGGAGCTGTTTTTT. It specifies CASSLPSGETGELFF.

The rearrangement joins TRBV6-1 to TRBJ1-2, with D unresolved. The CDR3 extends over 16 amino acids. V dropped 3 bases and J dropped 0 bases, with 14 bases sitting between them. Germline CDR1 MNHNS, CDR2 SASEGT. CDR3 sequence: CASSDSGIPTNYGYTF. The CDR3, as DNA: TGTGCCAGCAGTGATTCGGGGATACCGACTAACTATGGCTACACCTTC.

This clone was seen once. The CDR3 DNA is TGCGCCAGCAGCCAAGGGGACAGGGTTGAGGGCTACACCTTC. Protein sequence: CASSQGDRVEGYTF. This rearrangement joins TRBV4-1 to TRBJ1-2; TRBD1 agrees at 9 bases. The CDR3 consists of 14 residues. Trimming cost V 1 base and J 8 bases; bases outside gene matches: 5. Per the germline V gene, CDR1 is MGHRA and CDR2 is YSYEKL.

V and J are TRBV7-9 and TRBJ1-2; possibly TRBD1 for D (6 bases). The V gene's germline CDR1 is SEHNR and CDR2 FQNEAQ (reference sequence). V was trimmed by 1 base and J by 4 bases, leaving 19 bases between them. This CDR3 comprises 17 residues. The CDR3 loop is CASSLGLMDSRIYGYTF. Here the CDR3 DNA reads TGTGCCAGCAGCTTAGGCCTAATGGACAGCAGAATCTATGGCTACACCTTC.

The gene calls are TRBV4-1 and TRBJ2-7; D possibly corresponds to TRBD1 (6 bases). Trimming removed 7 bases from V and 3 bases from J, with 28 bases in between. The germline V gene has CDR1 MGHRA and CDR2 YSYEKL. CDR3 length: 18 residues. This CDR3 is CASKPRSSIWTADYEQYF. The CDR3 DNA follows: TGCGCCAGCAAACCACGTAGTTCTATCTGGACAGCGGACTACGAGCAGTACTTC.

The rearrangement uses TRBV5-4 and TRBJ2-7; 9 positions agree with TRBD2. The CDR3 length is 15 residues. Trimming removed 0 bases from V and 2 bases from J; junction bases left unmatched: 3. CDR1 is SGHNT, CDR2 YYREEE, per germline (reference sequence). Written as DNA, the CDR3 is TGTGCCAGCAGCTTGGGACTAGCGGTAACCTACGAGCAGTACTTC. This codes for CASSLGLAVTYEQYF. Filled out from reference TRBV5-4 and TRBJ2-7, the complete variable domain reads ETGVTQSPTHLIKTRGQQVTLRCSSQSGHNTVSWYQQALGQGPQFIFQYYREEENGRGNFPPRFSGLQFPNYSSELNVNALELDDSALYLCASSLGLAVTYEQYFGPGTRLTVT.

This rearrangement joins TRBV6-5 to TRBJ1-1, with 9 bases identical to TRBD1. Germline V gene lookup returns CDR1 MNHEY and CDR2 SVGAGI. The CDR3 is 16 residues long. V was pared by 1 base and J by 4 bases, with 7 bases of the junction left unmatched. In DNA, the CDR3 is TGTGCCAGCAGTTACTGGGACAGGGTTCCGGGCACTGAAGCTTTCTTT. Its translation: CASSYWDRVPGTEAFF.

The rearrangement joins TRBV2 to TRBJ1-6; no clear D gene. Germline-derived CDR1 and CDR2 are SNHLY and FYNNEI. The V and J ends lost 3 bases and 7 bases respectively, with 10 bases between them. The CDR3 is 14 amino acids. CDR3 sequence (DNA): TGTGCCAGCAGTGATTATTCGGTCAATTCACCCCTCCACTTT. It is translated as CASSDYSVNSPLHF.

This clone was counted once. The V gene is TRBV6-1, the J gene TRBJ1-1; possibly TRBD1 for D (6 bases). The CDR3 spans 12 residues. V shed 6 bases and J shed 6 bases, with 11 bases lying between them. Germline CDR1 MNHNS, CDR2 SASEGT. The CDR3: CASRLEGAEAFF. The CDR3 coding sequence is TGTGCCAGCAGGCTAGAGGGGGCTGAAGCTTTCTTT.

The chain uses TRBV6-1 and TRBJ1-1; no reliable D call. The CDR3 totals 14 residues. V shed 2 bases and J shed 0 bases, with 7 bases lying between them. The germline V gene has CDR1 MNHNS and CDR2 SASEGT. CDR3 sequence (DNA): TGTGCCAGCAGTGAACAACTAATGAACACTGAAGCTTTCTTT. This encodes CASSEQLMNTEAFF.

This chain's CDR3 is CASSKGAGGSEQYF. CDR3 nucleotides: TGCGCCAGCAGCAAGGGAGCGGGGGGATCTGAGCAGTACTTC. The gene calls are TRBV4-3 and TRBJ2-7; 9 nucleotides line up with TRBD2. The trim removed 5 bases at V and 7 bases at J, leaving 9 bases unmatched. The CDR3 totals 14 residues. Germline-derived CDR1 and CDR2 are LGHNA and YSLEER.

The V call is TRBV7-9, the J call TRBJ2-5; D is perhaps TRBD2 (6 bases). The V end was cut by 2 bases, the J end by 1 base, with 11 bases between. CDR1 is SEHNR and CDR2 is FQNEAQ in the germline V gene (reference sequence). This CDR3 contains 15 residues. CDR3 in DNA: TGTGCCAGCAGCTTAACCTTCGGGGGCCAAGAGACCCAGTACTTC. It codes for CASSLTFGGQETQYF.

This clone is classed as medium-sized. The CDR3 reads CAQTPQASSEAFF. The CDR3 nucleotides read TGTGCCCAAACGCCACAGGCGAGCTCTGAAGCTTTCTTT. The chain couples TRBV19 to TRBJ1-1; maybe TRBD1 (5 bases). Germline V CDR1 and CDR2: LNHDA, SQIVND (reference sequence). Trimming pared 11 bases from V and 6 bases from J, leaving 19 bases between. The CDR3 runs to 13 residues.

This chain's CDR3 is CAWSGLAGVPDTQYF. DNA for the CDR3: TGTGCCTGGAGTGGACTAGCGGGGGTTCCAGATACGCAGTATTTT. The chain carries TRBV30 and TRBJ2-3, with 12 bases that match TRBD2. Trimming at V came to 1 base and at J to 4 bases, leaving 3 bases not matched to a gene. CDR3 length equals 15 residues. CDR1 is GTSNPN and CDR2 is SVGIG in the germline V gene (reference sequence).

This chain's CDR3 is CASSTDGLAGGTDTQYF. The CDR3 bases are TGTGCCAGCAGCACAGACGGACTAGCGGGGGGCACAGATACGCAGTATTTT. V usage is TRBV21-1 and J usage is TRBJ2-3; the table names TRBD2, a call not compared with the DNA. TRBV21-1 is labeled a pseudogene. The CDR3 is 17 residues long.

This chain connects TRBV28 to TRBJ1-5, with D perhaps matching TRBD1 (5 bases). This CDR3 contains 14 residues. V gave up 9 bases and J gave up 6 bases, with 18 bases separating them. CDR1 and CDR2 (germline): MDHEN, SYDVKM. The CDR3 bases are TGTGCCAGTACCCTTCGTAGGGGCACTCAGCCCCAGCATTTT. Translating it yields CASTLRRGTQPQHF.

V gene TRBV6-1 combines with J gene TRBJ1-4, with D possibly TRBD1 on 6 matching bases. V lost 2 bases and J lost 6, with 10 bases in between. CDR3 length: 14 amino acids. Germline lookup yields CDR1 MNHNS and CDR2 SASEGT. Here the CDR3 reads CASSETGRHEKLFF. CDR3 in DNA: TGTGCCAGCAGTGAAACAGGGCGGCATGAAAAACTGTTTTTT.